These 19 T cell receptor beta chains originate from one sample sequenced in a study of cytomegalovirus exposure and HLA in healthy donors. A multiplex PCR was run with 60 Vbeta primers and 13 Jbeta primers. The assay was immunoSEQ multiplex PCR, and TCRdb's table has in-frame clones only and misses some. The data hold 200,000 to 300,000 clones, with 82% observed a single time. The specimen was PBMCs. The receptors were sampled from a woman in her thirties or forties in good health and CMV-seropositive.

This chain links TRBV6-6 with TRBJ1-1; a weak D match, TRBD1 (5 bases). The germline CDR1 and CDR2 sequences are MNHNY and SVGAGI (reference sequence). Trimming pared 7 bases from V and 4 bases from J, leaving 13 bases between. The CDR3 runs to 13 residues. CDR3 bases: TGTGCCAGCACGGGAGACAGACGCACTGAAGCTTTCTTT. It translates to CASTGDRRTEAFF.

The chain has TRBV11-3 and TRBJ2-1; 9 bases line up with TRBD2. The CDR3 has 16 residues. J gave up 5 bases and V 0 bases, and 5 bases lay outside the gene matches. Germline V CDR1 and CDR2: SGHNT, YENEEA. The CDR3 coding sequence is TGTGCCAGCAGCTTAGATGCCCGCGGGAGGGACAATGAGCAGTTCTTC. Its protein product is CASSLDARGRDNEQFF.

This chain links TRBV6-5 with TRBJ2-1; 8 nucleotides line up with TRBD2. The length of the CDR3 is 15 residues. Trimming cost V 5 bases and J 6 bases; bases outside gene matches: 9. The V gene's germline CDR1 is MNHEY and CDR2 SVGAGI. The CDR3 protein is CASSKTSDVFNEQFF. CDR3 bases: TGTGCCAGCAGTAAGACTAGCGACGTTTTCAATGAGCAGTTCTTC.

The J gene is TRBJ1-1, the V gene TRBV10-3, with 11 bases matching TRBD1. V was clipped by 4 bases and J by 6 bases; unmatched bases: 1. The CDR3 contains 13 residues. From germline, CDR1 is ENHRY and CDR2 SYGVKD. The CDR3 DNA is TGTGCCATCAGTGCGGGACAGGGGGCTGAAGCTTTCTTT. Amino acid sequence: CAISAGQGAEAFF.

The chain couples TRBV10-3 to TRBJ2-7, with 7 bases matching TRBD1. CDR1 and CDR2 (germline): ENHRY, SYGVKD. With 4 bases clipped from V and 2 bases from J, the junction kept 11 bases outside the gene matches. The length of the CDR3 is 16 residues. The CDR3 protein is CAISGNTATGTYEQYF. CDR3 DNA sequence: TGTGCCATCAGTGGTAACACTGCGACAGGGACCTACGAGCAGTACTTC.

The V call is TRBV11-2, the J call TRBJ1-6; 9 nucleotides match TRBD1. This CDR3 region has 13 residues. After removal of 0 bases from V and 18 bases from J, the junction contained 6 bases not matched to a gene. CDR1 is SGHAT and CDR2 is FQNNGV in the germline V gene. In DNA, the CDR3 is TGTGCCAGCAGCTTAGATAACAGGGGGCCTACCCACTTT. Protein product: CASSLDNRGPTHF.

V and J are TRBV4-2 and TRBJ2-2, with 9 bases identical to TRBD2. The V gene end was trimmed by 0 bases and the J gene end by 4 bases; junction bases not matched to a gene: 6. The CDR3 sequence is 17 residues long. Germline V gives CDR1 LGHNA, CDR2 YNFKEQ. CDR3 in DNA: TGTGCCAGCAGCCAAGATGGTAGCGGGGGTCCCACCGGGGAGCTGTTTTTT. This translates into CASSQDGSGGPTGELFF.

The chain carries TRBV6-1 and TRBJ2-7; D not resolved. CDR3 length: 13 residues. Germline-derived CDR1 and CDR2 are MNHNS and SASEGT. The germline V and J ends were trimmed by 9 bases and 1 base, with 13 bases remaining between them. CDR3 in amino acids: CASGLEASYEQYF. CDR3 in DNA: TGTGCCAGTGGCCTCGAGGCGTCCTACGAGCAGTACTTC.

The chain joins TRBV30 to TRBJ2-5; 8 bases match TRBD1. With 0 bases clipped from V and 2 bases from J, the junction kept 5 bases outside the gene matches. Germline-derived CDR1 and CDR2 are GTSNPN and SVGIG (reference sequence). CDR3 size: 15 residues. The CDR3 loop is CAWSVRTGRQETQYF. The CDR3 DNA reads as TGTGCCTGGAGTGTACGGACAGGGAGGCAAGAGACCCAGTACTTC.

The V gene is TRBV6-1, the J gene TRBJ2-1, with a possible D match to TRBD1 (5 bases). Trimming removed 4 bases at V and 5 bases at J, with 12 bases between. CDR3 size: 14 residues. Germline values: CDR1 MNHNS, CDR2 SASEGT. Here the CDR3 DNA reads TGTGCCAGCAGTGTCCAGGGTATCCACAATGAGCAGTTCTTC. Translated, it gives CASSVQGIHNEQFF.

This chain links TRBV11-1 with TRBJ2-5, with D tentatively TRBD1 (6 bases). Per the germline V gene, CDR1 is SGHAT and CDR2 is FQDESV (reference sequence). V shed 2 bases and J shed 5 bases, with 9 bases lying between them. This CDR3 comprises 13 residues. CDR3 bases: TGTGCCAGCAGCTTACAGGGGCTGGAGACCCAGTACTTC. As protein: CASSLQGLETQYF.

The CDR3 DNA reads TGCGCCAGCAGCTCTCAAGCTGACACTGAAGCTTTCTTT. Its translation is CASSSQADTEAFF. The V call is TRBV5-1, the J call TRBJ1-1; D ambiguous. This CDR3 spans 13 amino acids. The germline CDR1 and CDR2 sequences are SGHRS and YFSETQ. The V gene lost 3 bases and the J gene lost 3 bases, with 9 bases spanning the gap.

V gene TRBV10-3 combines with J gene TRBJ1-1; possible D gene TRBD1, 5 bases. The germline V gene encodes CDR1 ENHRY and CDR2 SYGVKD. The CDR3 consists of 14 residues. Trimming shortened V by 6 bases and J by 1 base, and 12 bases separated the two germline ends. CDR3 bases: TGTGCCATCAGCGAACAGGCTCCGAACACTGAAGCTTTCTTT. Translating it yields CAISEQAPNTEAFF.

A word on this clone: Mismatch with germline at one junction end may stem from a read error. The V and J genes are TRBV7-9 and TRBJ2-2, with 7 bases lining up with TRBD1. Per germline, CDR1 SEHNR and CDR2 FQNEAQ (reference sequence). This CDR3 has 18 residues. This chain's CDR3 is CSSSSPLGDRLNTGELFF. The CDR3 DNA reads TGTTCCAGCAGCTCCCCACTAGGGGACAGATTGAACACCGGGGAGCTGTTTTTT.

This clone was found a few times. The chain's CDR3 is CASNDRNYGYTF. The CDR3 coding sequence is TGTGCCAGCAATGACAGAAACTATGGCTACACCTTC. The J gene is TRBJ1-2, the V gene TRBV6-5; tentative D call: TRBD1 (5 bases). There are 12 residues in the CDR3. V lost 7 bases to trimming and J lost 2 bases, with 8 bases between them. Germline loops: CDR1 MNHEY, CDR2 SVGAGI.

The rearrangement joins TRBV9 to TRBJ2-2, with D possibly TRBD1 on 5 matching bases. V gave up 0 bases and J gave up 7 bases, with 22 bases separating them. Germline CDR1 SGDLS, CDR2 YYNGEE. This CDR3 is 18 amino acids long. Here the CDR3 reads CASSVAADTLSTGGELFF. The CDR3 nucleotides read TGTGCCAGCAGCGTAGCCGCGGACACCCTATCGACGGGCGGGGAGCTGTTTTTT.

The CDR3 loop is CASSFLGGGYQETQYF. The CDR3 DNA reads TGCGCCAGCAGCTTCTTGGGGGGAGGGTACCAAGAGACCCAGTACTTC. The V call is TRBV5-1, the J call TRBJ2-5; 7 nucleotides line up with TRBD2. The CDR3 has 16 amino acids. V lost 2 bases to trimming and J lost 0 bases; unmatched junction nucleotides: 7. Germline V gives CDR1 SGHRS, CDR2 YFSETQ.

Here the CDR3 DNA reads TGTGCCAGCAGCTGGTCCAGGGGGGCCTACGAGCAGTACTTC. This translates into CASSWSRGAYEQYF. This rearrangement joins TRBV11-2 to TRBJ2-5; D possibly corresponds to TRBD1 (7 bases). The J call is doubtful: the DNA matches TRBJ2-7 better. The CDR3 spans 14 residues. The V gene's germline CDR1 is SGHAT and CDR2 FQNNGV.

DNA of the CDR3: TGCGCCAGCAGTGAGAGCGGGAGGGCCCAAGAGACCCAGTACTTC. It codes for CASSESGRAQETQYF. The chain joins TRBV10-1 to TRBJ2-5; 10 bases fit TRBD2. V lost 2 bases to trimming and J lost 1 base; unmatched junction nucleotides: 1. This CDR3 is built from 15 residues. Germline assignment: CDR1 WNHNN and CDR2 SYGVQD (reference sequence).